The 8 T cell receptor beta chains below were found in one sample sequenced in a study of blood T cell repertoires in COVID-19 (dated by TCRdb to about 2020). Libraries were prepared through the immunoSEQ multiplex PCR assay. TCRdb took this table from immuneACCESS and kept in-frame rearrangements with V and J called. Such tables lack part of the clones; where checked against another copy, unresolved V genes explain under half of the gap, and the rest is unexplained. The table for this sample lists fewer than 300,000 clones; 90% of them were counted only once. The ten largest clones represent around 1.1% of the sample. The sequenced sample was PBMCs or T cells enriched from blood (not recorded which). The receptors were gathered from a woman aged 25 to 39 who had recovered from COVID-19.

The rearrangement joins TRBV3-1 (or the pseudogene TRBV3-2) to TRBJ2-7; D possibly corresponds to TRBD2 (6 bases). Germline V gives CDR1 LGHDT, CDR2 YNNKEL (reference sequence). The ends were cut back, 5 bases at V and 0 bases at J, with 14 bases in the middle. The CDR3 contains 15 residues. CDR3 nucleotide sequence: TGTGCCAGCAGCAGCCGACTAGTATACTCCTACGAGCAGTACTTC. It is translated as CASSSRLVYSYEQYF.

The chain combines TRBV4-3 with TRBJ2-1, with TRBD1 matching over 8 bases. The CDR3 consists of 15 residues. The junction had 12 bases not matched to a gene; V was cut back by 5 bases and J by 9 bases. The germline gives CDR1 LGHNA, CDR2 YSLEER. The CDR3 is CASSSRTGTSIEQFF. CDR3 nucleotide sequence: TGCGCCAGCAGCTCAAGGACAGGGACTTCAATTGAGCAGTTCTTC.

The chain carries TRBV19 and TRBJ2-2; 7 positions agree with TRBD1. From germline, CDR1 is LNHDA and CDR2 SQIVND (reference sequence). Trimming took 7 bases from V and 3 from J; bases not matched to a gene: 11. This CDR3 has 16 amino acids. CDR3 sequence reads: CASNRGGAGDTGELFF. CDR3 sequence (DNA): TGTGCCAGTAATAGAGGGGGCGCGGGTGACACCGGGGAGCTGTTTTTT.

V and J are TRBV5-1 and TRBJ1-6, with TRBD1 as a possible D gene (6 bases). The germline V and J ends were trimmed by 0 bases and 8 bases, with 18 bases remaining between them. The CDR3 has 17 residues. The germline gives CDR1 SGHRS, CDR2 YFSETQ. For the CDR3, the DNA is TGCGCCAGCAGCTTGGCTTCGCAGGGGACATGGGATTCACCCCTCCACTTT. It codes for CASSLASQGTWDSPLHF.

This chain connects TRBV14 to TRBJ2-5, with 7 positions matching TRBD2. The J segment lost 4 bases and the V segment lost 4 bases, leaving 3 bases of the junction unmatched. CDR3 size: 13 residues. Germline V gives CDR1 SGHDN, CDR2 FVKESK. CDR3 region: CASSRDYRETQYF. The CDR3 coding sequence is TGTGCCAGCAGCCGGGACTATCGAGAGACCCAGTACTTC.

The chain has TRBV5-8 and TRBJ1-5; possibly TRBD1 for D (6 bases). The V and J ends lost 1 base and 4 bases respectively, with 12 bases between them. CDR1 and CDR2 (germline): SGHTS, YDEGEE. This CDR3 region has 15 residues. As DNA, the CDR3 is TGTGCCAGCAGCTTGACAGGGAACGGGAATCAGCCCCAGCATTTT. Protein: CASSLTGNGNQPQHF.

V gene TRBV11-3 combines with J gene TRBJ1-1; D unresolved. CDR3 size: 13 residues. V was trimmed by 2 bases and J by 1 base, leaving 5 bases between them. Germline V gene lookup returns CDR1 SGHNT and CDR2 YENEEA. Written as DNA, the CDR3 is TGTGCCAGCAGCTTACAAGCGAACACTGAAGCTTTCTTT. Encoded protein: CASSLQANTEAFF.

This clone was observed a few times. The chain recombines TRBV20-1 with TRBJ1-2; D remains ambiguous. Germline lookup yields CDR1 DFQATT and CDR2 SNEGSKA (reference sequence). The ends were cut back, 6 bases at V and 8 bases at J, with 7 bases in the middle. CDR3 length: 9 amino acids. The CDR3 nucleotides are TGCAGTGCACCGGGGGGCTACACCTTC. Translating it yields CSAPGGYTF.